Listed here are 21 T cell receptor beta chains from one sample, sequenced in a study of T cell responses to AZD1222 COVID-19 vaccine. The repertoire was sequenced with immunoSEQ multiplex PCR; TCRdb's copy has only in-frame clones and lacks some. The table records about 160,000 clones, over 75% of them present only once. Here the sequenced sample was peripheral blood, taken on day 0 of AZD1222 vaccination. The receptors shown here come from an adult in good health.

In DNA, the CDR3 is TGTGCCACCAGCAGTTTCAGGGGCTACGAGCAGTACTTC. It translates to CATSSFRGYEQYF. This rearrangement joins TRBV15 to TRBJ2-7; D is perhaps TRBD1 (6 bases). V was trimmed by 3 bases and J by 3 bases, leaving 9 bases between them. This CDR3 has 13 amino acids. From germline, CDR1 is LNHNV and CDR2 YYDKDF (reference sequence).

This chain joins TRBV7-2 and TRBJ2-7; the D is unclear. V lost 5 bases and J lost 0, with 11 bases in between. The germline gives CDR1 SGHTA, CDR2 FQGNSA. CDR3 length: 14 residues. The CDR3 loop is CASSPQTPSYEQYF. CDR3 in DNA: TGTGCCAGCAGCCCCCAGACACCCTCCTACGAGCAGTACTTC.

The chain links TRBV24-1 to TRBJ1-5; 8 nucleotides align to TRBD1. This CDR3 comprises 17 residues. The V gene's germline CDR1 is KGHDR and CDR2 SFDVKD. V was clipped by 3 bases and J by 1 base; unmatched bases: 7. In nucleotides, the CDR3 is TGTGCCACCAGTGATGCTAGGACAGGGCAGAGCAATCAGCCCCAGCATTTT. As protein: CATSDARTGQSNQPQHF.

This clone was recorded only once. This rearrangement joins TRBV6-2 or TRBV6-3 to TRBJ2-4, with 13 bases aligning to TRBD2. CDR1 is MNHEY, CDR2 SVGEGT, per germline. The CDR3 has 18 amino acids. Unmatched junction bases numbered 7, after V lost 5 bases and J lost 0 bases. The CDR3 region has the DNA TGTGCCAGCAGTACCGGACTAGCGGGGGCTCTAGCCAAAAACATTCAGTACTTC. It yields the protein CASSTGLAGALAKNIQYF.

The gene calls are TRBV18 and TRBJ1-4, with D maybe TRBD1 (5 bases). Trimming stripped 2 bases from V and 0 bases from J, with 10 bases between. The CDR3 totals 16 residues. In germline, CDR1 is KGHSH, CDR2 LQKENI. CDR3 bases: TGTGCCAGCTCACCAGCCTCCAGGGCAACTAATGAAAAACTGTTTTTT. Translation gives CASSPASRATNEKLFF.

The chain combines TRBV6-5 with TRBJ2-1; the D is unclear. Per germline, CDR1 MNHEY and CDR2 SVGAGI. The V end lost 4 bases, the J end lost 8 bases, and 9 bases lay between the germline ends. The CDR3 runs 12 residues. The CDR3 coding sequence is TGTGCCAGCAGTTCCCCCGGCTATGAGCAGTTCTTC. Its translation: CASSSPGYEQFF.

This chain joins TRBV9 and TRBJ2-2, with TRBD2 identical over 7 bases. Germline V gene sequence: CDR1 SGDLS, CDR2 YYNGEE. This CDR3 is 17 amino acids long. V lost 3 bases, J lost 4 bases, and 12 bases stayed unmatched. The CDR3 is CASSATGGNWGTGELFF. The CDR3, as DNA: TGTGCCAGCAGCGCAACCGGGGGGAACTGGGGCACCGGGGAGCTGTTTTTT.

This rearrangement joins TRBV2 to TRBJ1-2; D not resolved. CDR3 length: 9 amino acids. The V end was cut by 7 bases, the J end by 6 bases, with 3 bases between. Germline loops: CDR1 SNHLY, CDR2 FYNNEI. Here the CDR3 reads CASTDGYTF. CDR3 nucleotides: TGTGCCAGCACCGATGGCTACACCTTC.

The rearrangement uses TRBV9 and TRBJ2-5; TRBD1 aligns across 9 bases. V was pared by 4 bases and J by 5 bases, with 12 bases of the junction left unmatched. Germline CDR1 is SGDLS and CDR2 is YYNGEE. This CDR3 contains 16 residues. The CDR3 DNA sequence: TGTGCCAGCAGCCCCCTCTCCGGACAGGGGTCCGAGACCCAGTACTTC. It codes for CASSPLSGQGSETQYF.

V usage is TRBV19 and J usage is TRBJ1-1; no clear D gene. Germline-derived CDR1 and CDR2 are LNHDA and SQIVND (reference sequence). Deletions cut 5 bases from V and 7 bases from J, with 8 bases between. CDR3 length equals 11 residues. The CDR3 region is CASSLGLEAFF. In DNA form, the CDR3 reads TGTGCCAGTAGTCTAGGACTTGAAGCTTTCTTT.

The V call is TRBV5-1, the J call TRBJ1-2, with D perhaps matching TRBD1 (6 bases). CDR3 length: 17 amino acids. Between the trimmed V and J ends, which lost 10 bases and 9 bases, there was a span of 34 bases. CDR1 is SGHRS and CDR2 is YFSETQ in the germline V gene. The CDR3 loop reads CAFIRLYAVRGTYRYTF. In DNA, the CDR3 is TGCGCCTTCATCAGGTTATATGCGGTCAGGGGAACTTATCGCTACACCTTC.

The rearrangement uses TRBV9 and TRBJ1-2, with D unresolved. Germline CDR1 SGDLS, CDR2 YYNGEE. CDR3 length: 12 residues. V lost 0 bases and J 4 bases, leaving 4 bases between the germline ends. The CDR3 coding sequence is TGTGCCAGCAGCGTAGCAGGCTATGGCTACACCTTC. Translated, it gives CASSVAGYGYTF.

This chain uses TRBV11-2 with TRBJ1-6, with D maybe TRBD1 (6 bases). This CDR3 spans 19 amino acids. Between the trimmed V and J ends, which lost 4 bases and 6 bases, there was a span of 25 bases. Germline V gene lookup returns CDR1 SGHAT and CDR2 FQNNGV. This CDR3 reads CASSSIGTRGGAFNSPLHF. CDR3 bases: TGTGCCAGCAGCTCGATTGGGACCCGTGGGGGCGCGTTTAATTCACCCCTCCACTTT. Combining the CDR3 with reference TRBV11-2 and TRBJ1-6 gives the whole variable domain EAGVAQSPRYKIIEKRQSVAFWCNPISGHATLYWYQQILGQGPKLLIQFQNNGVVDDSQLPKDRFSAERLKGVDSTLKIQPAKLEDSAVYLCASSSIGTRGGAFNSPLHFGNGTRLTVT.

V and J are TRBV6-2 or TRBV6-3 and TRBJ2-5, with 14 bases matching TRBD2. This CDR3 comprises 15 residues. Germline V lookup: CDR1 MNHEY, CDR2 SVGEGT. Unmatched junction bases numbered 5, after V lost 6 bases and J lost 5 bases. In nucleotides, the CDR3 is TGTGCCAGCAGCTTGACTAGCGGGGGGGTGGAGACCCAGTACTTC. Translating gives CASSLTSGGVETQYF.

The chain carries TRBV28 and TRBJ2-6; 8 bases are a match to TRBD1. This CDR3 spans 16 amino acids. V was pared by 8 bases and J by 2 bases, with 8 bases of the junction left unmatched. The germline V gene has CDR1 MDHEN and CDR2 SYDVKM. The CDR3 reads CASQFTGGPGANVLTF. Here the CDR3 DNA reads TGTGCCAGCCAATTTACAGGGGGACCTGGGGCCAACGTCCTGACTTTC.

This clone has a handful of counts. The chain couples TRBV28 to TRBJ2-7, with a tentative D call TRBD1 (5 bases). V was cut by 5 bases and J by 3 bases, with 11 bases left in between. The CDR3 covers 13 residues. Germline V lookup: CDR1 MDHEN, CDR2 SYDVKM. CDR3: CASSQGQYYEQYF. The CDR3, as DNA: TGTGCCAGCAGTCAGGGTCAGTACTACGAGCAGTACTTC.

V usage is TRBV7-8 and J usage is TRBJ2-5; weak D call: TRBD1 (6 bases). This CDR3 is 14 amino acids long. Trimming stripped 7 bases from V and 3 bases from J, with 15 bases between. Looked up from germline, CDR1 is SGHVS and CDR2 is FQNEAQ. CDR3: CASILDRNKETQYF. For the CDR3, the DNA is TGTGCCAGCATCCTGGACAGAAACAAAGAGACCCAGTACTTC.

The CDR3 bases are TGTGCCAGTACGTGGACAGGGGGAATTCAGCCCCAGCATTTT. This codes for CASTWTGGIQPQHF. The V and J genes are TRBV19 and TRBJ1-5; 10 bases match TRBD1. From germline, CDR1 is LNHDA and CDR2 SQIVND (reference sequence). V gave up 7 bases and J gave up 6 bases; unmatched junction bases: 6. This CDR3 has 14 amino acids.

This chain joins TRBV2 and TRBJ1-2; no reliable D call. The ends were cut back, 6 bases at V and 2 bases at J, with 13 bases in the middle. The CDR3 sequence is 14 residues long. Germline assignment: CDR1 SNHLY and CDR2 FYNNEI. As DNA, the CDR3 is TGTGCCAGCAGAGGTGACAAATCCAACTATGGCTACACCTTC. Protein: CASRGDKSNYGYTF.

The CDR3 DNA is TGTGCCAGTAGTATAGGACAGGGGGCCTATCAGCCCCAGCATTTT. Protein: CASSIGQGAYQPQHF. This chain connects TRBV19 to TRBJ1-5, with 10 bases fitting TRBD1. This CDR3 spans 15 amino acids. Germline-derived CDR1 and CDR2 are LNHDA and SQIVND (reference sequence). V trimming: 1 base; J trimming: 5 bases; junction bases outside the gene matches: 2.

This sequence joins TRBV7-2 and TRBJ1-4, with D uncertain. The germline V and J ends were trimmed by 0 bases and 0 bases, with 2 bases remaining between them. This CDR3 region has 14 residues. The germline gives CDR1 SGHTA, CDR2 FQGNSA. CDR3 residues: CASSLAATNEKLFF. The CDR3 DNA sequence: TGTGCCAGCAGCTTAGCCGCAACTAATGAAAAACTGTTTTTT.